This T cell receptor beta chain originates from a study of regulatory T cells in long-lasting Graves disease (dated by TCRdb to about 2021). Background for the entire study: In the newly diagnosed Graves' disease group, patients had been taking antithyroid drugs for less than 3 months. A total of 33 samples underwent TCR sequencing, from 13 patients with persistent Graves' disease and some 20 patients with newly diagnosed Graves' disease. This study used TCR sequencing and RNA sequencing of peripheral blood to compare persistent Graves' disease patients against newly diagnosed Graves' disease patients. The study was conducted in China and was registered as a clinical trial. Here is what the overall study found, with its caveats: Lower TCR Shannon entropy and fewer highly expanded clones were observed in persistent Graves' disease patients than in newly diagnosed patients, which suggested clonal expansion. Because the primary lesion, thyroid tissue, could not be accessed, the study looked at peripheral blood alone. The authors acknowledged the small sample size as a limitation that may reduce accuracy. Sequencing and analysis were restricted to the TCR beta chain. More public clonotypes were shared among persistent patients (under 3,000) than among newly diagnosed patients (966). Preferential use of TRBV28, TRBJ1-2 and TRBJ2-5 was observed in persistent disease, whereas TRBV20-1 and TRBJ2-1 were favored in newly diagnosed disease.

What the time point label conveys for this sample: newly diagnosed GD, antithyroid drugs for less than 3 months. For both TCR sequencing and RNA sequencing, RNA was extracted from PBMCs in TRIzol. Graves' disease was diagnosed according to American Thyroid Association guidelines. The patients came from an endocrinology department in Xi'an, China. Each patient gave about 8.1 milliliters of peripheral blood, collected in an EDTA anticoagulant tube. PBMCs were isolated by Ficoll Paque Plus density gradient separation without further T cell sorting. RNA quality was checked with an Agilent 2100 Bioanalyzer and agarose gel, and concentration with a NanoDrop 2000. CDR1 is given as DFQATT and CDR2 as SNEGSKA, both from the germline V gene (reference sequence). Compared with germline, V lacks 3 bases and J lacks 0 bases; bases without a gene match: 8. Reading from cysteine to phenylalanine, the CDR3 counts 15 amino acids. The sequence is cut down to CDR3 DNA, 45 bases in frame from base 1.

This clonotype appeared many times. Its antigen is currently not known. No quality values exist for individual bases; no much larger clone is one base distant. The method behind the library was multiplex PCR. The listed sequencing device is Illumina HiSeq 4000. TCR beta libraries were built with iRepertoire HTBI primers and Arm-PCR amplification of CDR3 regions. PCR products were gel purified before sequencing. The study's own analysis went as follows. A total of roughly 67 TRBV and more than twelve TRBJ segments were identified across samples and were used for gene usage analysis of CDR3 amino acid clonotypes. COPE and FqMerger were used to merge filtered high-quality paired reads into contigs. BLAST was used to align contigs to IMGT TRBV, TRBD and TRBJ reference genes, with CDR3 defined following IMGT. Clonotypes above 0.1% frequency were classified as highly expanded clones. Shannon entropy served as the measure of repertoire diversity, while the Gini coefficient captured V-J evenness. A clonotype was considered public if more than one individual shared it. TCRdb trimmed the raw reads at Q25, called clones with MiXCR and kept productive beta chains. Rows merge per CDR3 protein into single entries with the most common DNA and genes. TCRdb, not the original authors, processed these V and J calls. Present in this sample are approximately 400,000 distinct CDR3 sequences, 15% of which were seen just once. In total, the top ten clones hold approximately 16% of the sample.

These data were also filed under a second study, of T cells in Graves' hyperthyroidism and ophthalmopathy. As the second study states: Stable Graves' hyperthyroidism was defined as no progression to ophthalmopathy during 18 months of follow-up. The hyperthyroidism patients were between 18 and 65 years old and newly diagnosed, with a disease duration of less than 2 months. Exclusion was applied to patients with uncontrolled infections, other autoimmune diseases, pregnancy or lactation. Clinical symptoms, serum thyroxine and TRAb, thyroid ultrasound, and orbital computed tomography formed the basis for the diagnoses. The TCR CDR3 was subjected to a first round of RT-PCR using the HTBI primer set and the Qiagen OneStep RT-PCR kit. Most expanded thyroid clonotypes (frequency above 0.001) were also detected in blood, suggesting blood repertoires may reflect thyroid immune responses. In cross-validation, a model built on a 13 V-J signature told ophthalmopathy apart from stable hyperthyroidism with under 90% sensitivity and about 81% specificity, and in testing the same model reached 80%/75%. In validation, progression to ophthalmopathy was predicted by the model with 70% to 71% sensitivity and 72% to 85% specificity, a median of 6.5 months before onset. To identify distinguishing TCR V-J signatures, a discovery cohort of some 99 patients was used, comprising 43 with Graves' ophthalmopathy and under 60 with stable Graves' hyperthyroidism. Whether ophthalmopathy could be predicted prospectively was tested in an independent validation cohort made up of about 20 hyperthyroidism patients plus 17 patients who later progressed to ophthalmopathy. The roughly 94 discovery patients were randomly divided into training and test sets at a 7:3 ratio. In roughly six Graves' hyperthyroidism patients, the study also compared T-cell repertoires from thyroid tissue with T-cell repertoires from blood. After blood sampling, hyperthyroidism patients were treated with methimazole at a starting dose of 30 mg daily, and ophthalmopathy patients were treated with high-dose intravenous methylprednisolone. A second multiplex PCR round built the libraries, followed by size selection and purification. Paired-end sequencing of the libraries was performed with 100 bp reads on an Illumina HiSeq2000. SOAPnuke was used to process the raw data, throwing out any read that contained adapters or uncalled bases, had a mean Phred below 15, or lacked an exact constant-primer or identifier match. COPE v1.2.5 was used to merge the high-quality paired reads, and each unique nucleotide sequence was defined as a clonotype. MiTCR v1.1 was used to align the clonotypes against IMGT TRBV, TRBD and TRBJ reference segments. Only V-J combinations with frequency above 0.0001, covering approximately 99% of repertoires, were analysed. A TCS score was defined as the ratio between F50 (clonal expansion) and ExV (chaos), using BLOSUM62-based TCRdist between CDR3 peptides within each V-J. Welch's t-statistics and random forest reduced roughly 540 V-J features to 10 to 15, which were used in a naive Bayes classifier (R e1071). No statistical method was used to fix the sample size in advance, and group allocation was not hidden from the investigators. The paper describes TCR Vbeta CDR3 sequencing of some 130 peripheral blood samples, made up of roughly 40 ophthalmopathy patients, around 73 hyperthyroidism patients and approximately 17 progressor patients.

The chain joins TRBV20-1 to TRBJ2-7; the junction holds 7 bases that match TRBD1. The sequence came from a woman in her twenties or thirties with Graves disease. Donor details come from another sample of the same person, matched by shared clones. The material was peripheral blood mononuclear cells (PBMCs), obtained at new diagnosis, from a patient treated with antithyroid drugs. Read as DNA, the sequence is TGCAGTGCTAGTACAGGGGAATACTACTCCTACGAGCAGTACTTC. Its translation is CSASTGEYYSYEQYF.